The entry that follows covers one TCR beta chain sequence. Produced via immunoSEQ multiplex PCR; TCRdb's table is partial and in-frame only. The sample consists of 310,000 or so clones, 90% of them appearing once. The data stem from a study of blood T cell repertoires in COVID-19. Background on the study: Italy, Spain and the United States were the sources of the convalescent and acute COVID-19 samples.

The trim removed 0 bases at V and 3 bases at J, leaving 4 bases unmatched. CDR3 length: 16 amino acids. Germline values: CDR1 MGHRA, CDR2 YSYEKL. Clinical history reported by participants formed the basis on which cohorts were assigned. Material for sequencing was PBMCs or T cells enriched from blood (not recorded which). The V call is TRBV4-1, the J call TRBJ2-7; 11 nucleotides agree with TRBD2. This sequence was found in a woman aged 18-35 years with acute COVID-19. In DNA, the CDR3 is TGCGCCAGCAGCCAAGAGGGGACTAGCGGATTCTACGAGCAGTACTTC. Amino acid sequence: CASSQEGTSGFYEQYF.